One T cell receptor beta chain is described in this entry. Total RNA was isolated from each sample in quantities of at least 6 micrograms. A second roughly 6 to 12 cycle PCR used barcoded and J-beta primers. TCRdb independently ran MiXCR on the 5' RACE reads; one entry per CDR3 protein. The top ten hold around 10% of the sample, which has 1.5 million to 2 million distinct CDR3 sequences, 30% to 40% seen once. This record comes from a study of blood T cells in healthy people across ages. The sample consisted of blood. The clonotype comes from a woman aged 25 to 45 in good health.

DNA for the CDR3: TGTGCCAGCAGCGGTCCCGGCTGGACTAGCGGGAACACAGATACGCAGTATTTT. Amino acid sequence: CASSGPGWTSGNTDTQYF. The chain recombines TRBV9 with TRBJ2-3; TRBD2 matches 12 bases. The CDR3 runs 18 residues. V lost 3 bases, J lost 2 bases, and 10 bases stayed unmatched. Germline CDR1 SGDLS, CDR2 YYNGEE. Together with reference TRBV9 and TRBJ2-3, the CDR3 gives the full variable domain: DSGVTQTPKHLITATGQRVTLRCSPRSGDLSVYWYQQSLDQGLQFLIQYYNGEERAKGNILERFSAQQFPDLHSELNLSSLELGDSALYFCASSGPGWTSGNTDTQYFGPGTRLTVL.